The T cell receptor (beta chain) under discussion was sequenced for a study of blood T cell repertoires in COVID-19. Method: immunoSEQ multiplex PCR; TCRdb's copy keeps in-frame clones and lacks some. The data contain about 120,000 clones, around 84% of them seen just once; the ten biggest clones take up roughly 1.4%. CDR1 and CDR2 from the germline V gene are MDHEN and SYDVKM. This CDR3 contains 15 residues. V shed 5 bases and J shed 8 bases, with 18 bases lying between them. The source of this sequence is a man in his forties with acute or convalescent COVID-19. The material sequenced was peripheral blood. The chain has TRBV28 and TRBJ1-4, with a tentative D call TRBD1 (6 bases). CDR3 DNA sequence: TGTGCCAGCAGTAGTTGGGGCAGGGGTAAGGAAAAACTGTTTTTT. Amino acids: CASSSWGRGKEKLFF. Full variable domain (rest looked up from reference TRBV28 and TRBJ1-4): DVKVTQSSRYLVKRTGEKVFLECVQDMDHENMFWYRQDPGLGLRLIYFSYDVKMKEKGDIPEGYSVSREKKERFSLILESASTNQTSMYLCASSSWGRGKEKLFFGSGTQLSVL.